Listed below are T cell receptor beta chains from one sample, sequenced in a study of T cells in Graves' hyperthyroidism and ophthalmopathy. One entry per CDR3 protein results from TCRdb running MiXCR on the multiplex PCR reads. The sample has roughly 500,000 distinct CDR3 sequences, roughly a quarter seen once. Sequenced input: blood. These receptors were collected from a young woman with Graves' ophthalmopathy. Both conserved end residues are part of each CDR3. D genes are given only for firm matches. The size of a clone is reported for some rows only, either as once, few or many, or as a class for expanded clones.

D: .
J: TRBJ1-2
size: .
V: TRBV6-1
length: 13
CDR3: CASSAQGTRGYTF
DNA: TGTGCCAGCAGTGCGCAGGGGACCCGAGGCTACACCTTC

D: TRBD2
J: TRBJ2-5
size: .
V: TRBV7-3
length: 16
CDR3: CASSPGLAGPGETQYF
DNA: TGTGCCAGCAGCCCAGGACTAGCGGGGCCGGGAGAGACCCAGTACTTC

D: TRBD1
J: TRBJ1-6
size: many
V: TRBV6-5
length: 16
CDR3: CASSYSTTGANSPLHF
DNA: TGTGCCAGCAGTTACTCGACTACAGGGGCTAATTCACCCCTCCACTTT

D: .
J: TRBJ1-1
size: many
V: TRBV12-3/TRBV12-4
length: 14
CDR3: CASSFTRRNTEAFF
DNA: TGTGCCAGCAGTTTTACGAGGCGGAACACTGAAGCTTTCTTT

D: TRBD1
J: TRBJ2-7
size: few
V: TRBV6-1
length: 11
CDR3: CASSGPGQKYF
DNA: TGTGCCAGCAGTGGTCCGGGACAGAAGTACTTC

D: TRBD2
J: TRBJ2-2
size: .
V: TRBV2
length: 15
CDR3: CASSWTSGFTGELFF
DNA: TGTGCCAGCAGTTGGACTAGCGGATTCACCGGGGAGCTGTTTTTT

D: .
J: TRBJ2-2
size: many
V: TRBV24-1
length: 17
CDR3: CATSDLQQVGDTGELFF
DNA: TGTGCCACCAGTGATTTGCAACAGGTTGGGGACACCGGGGAGCTGTTTTTT

D: TRBD2
J: TRBJ2-1
size: many
V: TRBV12-3/TRBV12-4
length: 17
CDR3: CASSRPTSGGSYNEQFF
DNA: TGTGCCAGCAGCCGGCCGACTAGCGGGGGATCCTACAATGAGCAGTTCTTC

D: TRBD1
J: TRBJ2-7
size: .
V: TRBV20-1
length: 14
CDR3: CSARVTGGIYEQYF
DNA: TGCAGTGCTAGAGTGACAGGGGGAATCTACGAGCAGTACTTC

D: TRBD1
J: TRBJ1-6
size: many
V: TRBV6-4
length: 17
CDR3: CASSPLRDSFYNSPLHF
DNA: TGTGCCAGCAGTCCGCTTCGGGACAGTTTCTATAATTCACCCCTCCACTTT

D: .
J: TRBJ1-5
size: few
V: TRBV20-1
length: 16
CDR3: CSAPTRGSDSNQPQHF
DNA: TGCAGTGCCCCAACTCGGGGTTCTGATAGCAATCAGCCCCAGCATTTT

D: .
J: TRBJ1-1
size: .
V: TRBV6-1
length: 14
CDR3: CATRGVRANTEAFF
DNA: TGTGCCACTCGAGGCGTGAGGGCTAACACTGAAGCTTTCTTT

D: TRBD2
J: TRBJ2-5
size: few
V: TRBV4-1
length: 16
CDR3: CASSLPGLAMEETQYF
DNA: TGCGCCAGCAGCCTCCCTGGACTAGCGATGGAAGAGACCCAGTACTTC

D: .
J: TRBJ2-3
size: many
V: TRBV12-3/TRBV12-4
length: 14
CDR3: CASSPGTYTDTQYF
DNA: TGTGCCAGCAGTCCGGGGACCTACACAGATACGCAGTATTTT

D: TRBD2
J: TRBJ2-7
size: once
V: TRBV12-3/TRBV12-4
length: 13
CDR3: CASRASGSAEQYF
DNA: TGTGCCAGCAGAGCTAGCGGGAGTGCTGAGCAGTACTTC

D: TRBD2
J: TRBJ2-7
size: many
V: TRBV20-1
length: 15
CDR3: CSASPREGSSYEQYF
DNA: TGCAGTGCTAGTCCCCGGGAGGGGAGCTCCTACGAGCAGTACTTC

D: TRBD2
J: TRBJ2-3
size: many
V: TRBV5-1
length: 15
CDR3: CASSLALAGTDTQYF
DNA: TGCGCCAGCAGCTTGGCCTTAGCGGGTACAGATACGCAGTATTTT

D: .
J: TRBJ2-7
size: many
V: TRBV28
length: 14
CDR3: CASRQTGSSYEQYF
DNA: TGTGCCAGCAGGCAAACAGGAAGTTCCTACGAGCAGTACTTC

D: .
J: TRBJ1-5
size: many
V: TRBV5-5
length: 14
CDR3: CASSLGQGTQPQHF
DNA: TGTGCCAGCAGCTTGGGGCAGGGAACTCAGCCCCAGCATTTT

D: .
J: TRBJ2-7
size: many
V: TRBV19
length: 13
CDR3: CASSPDGSYEQYF
DNA: TGTGCCAGTAGCCCGGACGGATCCTACGAGCAGTACTTC

D: .
J: TRBJ1-6
size: few
V: TRBV30
length: 14
CDR3: CAWSAWTGRSALHF
DNA: TGTGCCTGGAGCGCCTGGACGGGACGTTCGGCCCTCCACTTT

D: TRBD1
J: TRBJ1-5
size: .
V: TRBV9
length: 15
CDR3: CASSVEGQGNQPQHF
DNA: TGTGCCAGCAGCGTAGAAGGACAGGGGAATCAGCCCCAGCATTTT

D: .
J: TRBJ2-7
size: .
V: TRBV7-2
length: 18
CDR3: CASSLAQYSGFSAYEQYF
DNA: TGTGCCAGCAGCTTAGCGCAATATTCGGGCTTTTCGGCCTACGAGCAGTACTTC

D: .
J: TRBJ1-1
size: many
V: TRBV28
length: 13
CDR3: CATGQSMNTEAFF
DNA: TGTGCCACAGGACAGAGCATGAACACTGAAGCTTTCTTT

D: .
J: TRBJ2-2
size: many
V: TRBV9
length: 14
CDR3: CASTGDLNTGELFF
DNA: TGTGCCAGCACAGGGGATTTGAACACCGGGGAGCTGTTTTTT